The entry that follows covers one TCR beta chain sequence. Its antigen remains unknown. Sequencing was performed with immunoSEQ multiplex PCR; in TCRdb, only in-frame clones are kept and a portion is missing. The sample records approximately 130,000 clones, approximately 90% being singletons. The sample belongs to a study of graft-versus-host responses after intestinal transplantation. The specimen comprised unstimulated CD4+ T cells sorted from spleen or lymph node cells, sampled before intestinal transplant. This clonotype was sampled from a human donor who received an intestinal transplant.

The CDR3 region has the DNA TGCGCCAGCAGCCTAAACCGGGACACTGATTCACCCCTCCACTTT. It specifies CASSLNRDTDSPLHF. The V call is TRBV5-1, the J call TRBJ1-6; D possibly corresponds to TRBD1 (6 bases). V dropped 4 bases and J dropped 8 bases, with 16 bases sitting between them. Germline-derived CDR1 and CDR2 are SGHRS and YFSETQ. This CDR3 contains 15 residues.